The 25 T cell receptor beta chains given below trace back to one sample, sequenced in a study of shared clonotypes between healthy human individuals (dated by TCRdb to 2018 to 2021). The library was prepared using the immunoSEQ multiplex PCR assay. Not all clones reach the TCRdb copy of this immuneACCESS table, which keeps in-frame sequences only. Checked studies attribute under half of the gap to unresolved V genes and leave the rest unexplained. A total of 400,000 to 500,000 clones appear in this sample, 79% of them only once. Over 9.5% of the sample rests with the top ten. Sequenced: PBMCs. Every receptor here comes from a middle-aged woman in good health. Some clones in this sample may be carry-over from other donors' samples.

This clone was seen a handful of times. The rearrangement joins TRBV28 to TRBJ1-2; perhaps TRBD1 as D (6 bases). Germline CDR1 MDHEN, CDR2 SYDVKM. The CDR3 covers 12 residues. V was trimmed by 4 bases and J by 4 bases, leaving 7 bases between them. CDR3: CASSSDSYGYTF. CDR3 DNA: TGTGCCAGCAGTTCGGACAGCTATGGCTACACCTTC.

The chain carries TRBV4-1 and TRBJ1-5; D unresolved. The CDR3 spans 15 residues. Germline values: CDR1 MGHRA, CDR2 YSYEKL. V shed 3 bases and J shed 1 base, with 10 bases lying between them. The CDR3 nucleotides are TGCGCCAGCAGCCAGACGGTGTGGAGCAATCAGCCCCAGCATTTT. As protein: CASSQTVWSNQPQHF.

In regard to this clone: A read error likely explains this, since a far larger clone differs by one base. The conserved phenylalanine or tryptophan is not found at the CDR3 terminus, so this likely reflects a read error. The chain couples TRBV7-9 to TRBJ2-7; 7 bases align to TRBD1. Germline CDR1 is SEHNR and CDR2 is FQNEAQ (reference sequence). V was clipped by 1 base and J by 5 bases; unmatched bases: 5. This CDR3 spans 14 amino acids. CDR3 region: CASSLGGQADEQYL. In DNA, the CDR3 is TGTGCCAGCAGCTTAGGCGGACAGGCGGACGAGCAGTACCTC.

This clone was detected only a few times. The chain couples TRBV2 to TRBJ2-2; D tentatively fits TRBD1 or TRBD2 (5 bases each). Trimming took off 6 bases at V and 4 bases at J, with 15 bases between the two ends. The CDR3 sequence is 15 residues long. The germline CDR1 and CDR2 sequences are SNHLY and FYNNEI. CDR3 protein: CASRIWDGSTGELFF. As DNA, the CDR3 is TGTGCCAGCAGGATTTGGGACGGCAGCACCGGGGAGCTGTTTTTT.

This chain uses TRBV4-3 with TRBJ2-5, with TRBD1 matching over 8 bases. The V segment lost 3 bases and the J segment 5 bases; nucleotides outside the gene matches: 2. CDR3 length equals 13 residues. The germline V gene has CDR1 LGHNA and CDR2 YSLEER. The CDR3 here is CASSQDREETQYF. CDR3 nucleotide sequence: TGCGCCAGCAGCCAGGACAGGGAGGAGACCCAGTACTTC.

The CDR3 nucleotides read TGTGCCAGCAGGGAAACCGGGACAGGGAAGAGCGGCTACACCTTC. This gives the protein CASRETGTGKSGYTF. This chain joins TRBV27 and TRBJ1-2; 9 bases line up with TRBD1. Per germline, CDR1 MNHEY and CDR2 SMNVEV (reference sequence). The CDR3 spans 15 residues. Germline trimming cut 6 bases from V and 8 bases from J; bases unmatched to any gene: 13.

In its sample, this clone was seen a few times. The CDR3 is CASSQDHGSTGELFF. The CDR3 nucleotides read TGTGCCAGCAGCCAAGATCACGGGAGTACCGGGGAGCTGTTTTTT. This rearrangement joins TRBV5-5 to TRBJ2-2; tentatively, D is TRBD2 (6 bases). The germline V gene encodes CDR1 SGHKS and CDR2 YYEKEE (reference sequence). CDR3 size: 15 residues. V lost 4 bases and J 5 bases, leaving 15 bases between the germline ends. The whole variable domain, remainder taken from reference TRBV5-5 and TRBJ2-2, is DAGVTQSPTHLIKTRGQQVTLRCSPISGHKSVSWYQQVLGQGPQFIFQYYEKEERGRGNFPDRFSARQFPNYSSELNVNALLLGDSALYLCASSQDHGSTGELFFGEGSRLTVL.

The chain carries TRBV15 and TRBJ1-1; 8 nucleotides line up with TRBD1. CDR1 LNHNV and CDR2 YYDKDF come from the germline V gene (reference sequence). V lost 5 bases and J lost 4; bases outside the gene matches: 6. The CDR3 length is 14 residues. DNA for the CDR3: TGTGCCACCAGCGTCCACGACAGGGGCACTGAAGCTTTCTTT. Its translation is CATSVHDRGTEAFF.

The V gene is TRBV11-1, the J gene TRBJ1-1, with 7 bases that match TRBD1. J was trimmed by 1 base and V by 4 bases; bases with no gene match: 6. The CDR3 length is 15 residues. CDR1 is SGHAT, CDR2 FQDESV, per germline (reference sequence). CDR3 DNA sequence: TGTGCCAGCAGCTCGACCAGGGGGTCGAACACTGAAGCTTTCTTT. Its translation: CASSSTRGSNTEAFF.

Of note for this clone: The same CDR3 also results from other DNA sequences found in this sample. CDR3 protein: CASSTTGGRGYTF. The DNA of the CDR3 is TGTGCCAGCAGTACGACGGGGGGTCGTGGCTACACCTTC. The V call is TRBV28, the J call TRBJ1-2; D is perhaps TRBD1 (5 bases). This CDR3 is built from 13 residues. V lost 5 bases and J lost 7, with 14 bases in between. The germline V gene has CDR1 MDHEN and CDR2 SYDVKM.

This clone appeared a few times. The chain recombines TRBV30 with TRBJ1-1; D possibly corresponds to TRBD1 (5 bases). The germline gives CDR1 GTSNPN, CDR2 SVGIG (reference sequence). The CDR3 loop spans 13 amino acids. With 3 bases removed from V and 2 bases from J, the gap between germline ends came to 10 bases. The CDR3 region is CAWSVGANTEAFF. The CDR3 bases are TGTGCCTGGAGCGTAGGGGCTAACACTGAAGCTTTCTTT.

The chain has TRBV19 and TRBJ1-1; D perhaps matches TRBD1 (6 bases). Germline V gene sequence: CDR1 LNHDA, CDR2 SQIVND (reference sequence). This CDR3 is 15 amino acids long. Trimming removed 7 bases from V and 0 bases from J, with 15 bases in between. DNA for the CDR3: TGTGCCAGTACCACTACAGGGAGACTGAACACTGAAGCTTTCTTT. As protein: CASTTTGRLNTEAFF.

The CDR3 loop reads CASTTKPSMGNYEQYF. As DNA, the CDR3 is TGTGCCAGCACCACAAAACCTTCTATGGGAAACTACGAGCAGTACTTC. The chain has TRBV11-2 and TRBJ2-7; no firm D call. V lost 7 bases to trimming and J lost 3 bases, with 22 bases between them. In germline, CDR1 is SGHAT, CDR2 FQNNGV. The length of the CDR3 is 16 residues. Full variable domain (outside the CDR3, taken from reference TRBV11-2 and TRBJ2-7): EAGVAQSPRYKIIEKRQSVAFWCNPISGHATLYWYQQILGQGPKLLIQFQNNGVVDDSQLPKDRFSAERLKGVDSTLKIQPAKLEDSAVYLCASTTKPSMGNYEQYFGPGTRLTVT.

The rearrangement uses TRBV28 and TRBJ2-1; TRBD2 might be the D (5 bases). There are 13 residues in the CDR3. CDR1 is MDHEN, CDR2 SYDVKM, per germline. V was cut by 2 bases and J by 8 bases, with 10 bases left in between. CDR3 nucleotides: TGTGCCAGCAGTTTACGAGGGATCCATGAGCAGTTCTTC. Amino acid sequence: CASSLRGIHEQFF.

This chain uses TRBV10-3 with TRBJ1-2; 9 nucleotides agree with TRBD1. V trimming: 1 base; J trimming: 7 bases; junction bases outside the gene matches: 13. Germline lookup yields CDR1 ENHRY and CDR2 SYGVKD. The CDR3 has 17 residues. The CDR3, as DNA: TGTGCCATCAGTGAGTTTCGTGGGGGGACAGGGTCTTTTGGCTACACCTTC. Its protein is CAISEFRGGTGSFGYTF.

The chain is built from TRBV9 and TRBJ1-3; no clear D gene. Trimming pared 4 bases from V and 0 bases from J, leaving 20 bases between. This CDR3 region has 18 residues. Germline CDR1 reads SGDLS; CDR2 reads YYNGEE. CDR3 sequence: CASSPSSLGSSSGNTIYF. In DNA, the CDR3 is TGTGCCAGCAGCCCCTCAAGTCTGGGCTCCAGCTCTGGAAACACCATATATTTT. Full variable domain (missing parts from reference TRBV9 and TRBJ1-3): DSGVTQTPKHLITATGQRVTLRCSPRSGDLSVYWYQQSLDQGLQFLIQYYNGEERAKGNILERFSAQQFPDLHSELNLSSLELGDSALYFCASSPSSLGSSSGNTIYFGEGSWLTVV.

This clone was counted many times. The chain uses TRBV30 and TRBJ1-1, with 7 nucleotides matching TRBD1. The CDR3 sequence is 11 residues long. The V and J ends lost 1 base and 8 bases, in that order; junction bases with no gene match: 1. CDR1 is GTSNPN and CDR2 is SVGIG in the germline V gene (reference sequence). DNA of the CDR3: TGTGCCTGGAGTGCGGACAGGGAAGCTTTCTTT. Its translation is CAWSADREAFF.

The rearrangement joins TRBV9 to TRBJ2-7; no clear D gene. The germline V and J ends were trimmed by 2 bases and 0 bases, with 9 bases remaining between them. Germline-derived CDR1 and CDR2 are SGDLS and YYNGEE. The CDR3 is made up of 14 amino acids. CDR3 bases: TGTGCCAGCAGCGTTACTCGCGACTCCTACGAGCAGTACTTC. It translates to CASSVTRDSYEQYF. Using reference TRBV9 and TRBJ2-7 for the parts outside the CDR3, the full variable domain is DSGVTQTPKHLITATGQRVTLRCSPRSGDLSVYWYQQSLDQGLQFLIQYYNGEERAKGNILERFSAQQFPDLHSELNLSSLELGDSALYFCASSVTRDSYEQYFGPGTRLTVT.

This clone came up once. The gene calls are TRBV7-9 and TRBJ2-3; 10 nucleotides agree with TRBD2. The germline V gene encodes CDR1 SEHNR and CDR2 FQNEAQ (reference sequence). The trim removed 1 base at V and 6 bases at J, leaving 4 bases unmatched. The CDR3 sequence is 15 residues long. The chain's CDR3 is CASSLVLGLADTQYF. For the CDR3, the DNA is TGTGCCAGCAGCTTAGTCCTGGGACTAGCGGATACGCAGTATTTT.

The chain carries TRBV4-2 and TRBJ2-5; 8 positions agree with TRBD1. The DNA end favors TRBJ2-7, so the J call may be wrong. The germline V gene encodes CDR1 LGHNA and CDR2 YNFKEQ. CDR3 length: 15 amino acids. The CDR3 DNA follows: TGTGCCAGCAGCCAAGACCAGGGGGCCCACTACGAGCAGTACTTC. Its translation is CASSQDQGAHYEQYF.

The chain carries TRBV4-3 and TRBJ2-3; D ambiguous. The CDR3 is 16 amino acids. CDR1 LGHNA and CDR2 YSLEER come from the germline V gene. The V and J ends lost 0 bases and 5 bases respectively, with 15 bases between them. CDR3 sequence: CASSQDDGGLGDTQYF. CDR3 DNA: TGCGCCAGCAGCCAAGATGATGGCGGATTGGGAGATACGCAGTATTTT.

The rearrangement joins TRBV19 to TRBJ2-7, with 13 bases identical to TRBD2. The germline V gene has CDR1 LNHDA and CDR2 SQIVND (reference sequence). CDR3 length: 15 residues. J lost 4 bases, V lost 5 bases, and 5 bases had no gene match. As DNA, the CDR3 is TGTGCCAGTAGTGTCGGGACTAGCGGGACATACGAGCAGTACTTC. Its translation is CASSVGTSGTYEQYF.

The chain carries TRBV5-6 and TRBJ2-2; the D is unclear. CDR3 size: 15 residues. Per germline, CDR1 SGHDT and CDR2 YYEEEE. The germline V and J ends were trimmed by 4 bases and 0 bases, with 10 bases remaining between them. In nucleotides, the CDR3 is TGTGCCAGCAGCCCCTGGTATTCGAACACCGGGGAGCTGTTTTTT. Encoded protein: CASSPWYSNTGELFF.

J is TRBJ2-1 and V is TRBV7-8; 9 bases line up with TRBD2. Germline V gene sequence: CDR1 SGHVS, CDR2 FQNEAQ. J gave up 0 bases and V 5 bases, and 11 bases lay outside the gene matches. The CDR3 has 18 amino acids. CDR3 nucleotide sequence: TGTGCCAGCAGCCCCGCGGGGGGGGGCGGGAGCTCCTACAATGAGCAGTTCTTC. This encodes CASSPAGGGGSSYNEQFF.

The V call is TRBV2, the J call TRBJ2-1, with D possibly called TRBD1 or TRBD2 (5 bases each). The ends were cut back, 2 bases at V and 2 bases at J, with 10 bases in the middle. The CDR3 is 15 residues long. The germline gives CDR1 SNHLY, CDR2 FYNNEI. CDR3 loop: CASSELRGPYNEQFF. The DNA of the CDR3 is TGTGCCAGCAGTGAATTACGGGGCCCCTACAATGAGCAGTTCTTC. Combining the CDR3 with reference TRBV2 and TRBJ2-1 gives the whole variable domain EPEVTQTPSHQVTQMGQEVILRCVPISNHLYFYWYRQILGQKVEFLVSFYNNEISEKSEIFDDQFSVERPDGSNFTLKIRSTKLEDSAMYFCASSELRGPYNEQFFGPGTRLTVL.